The present entry profiles one TCR beta chain with its context. No antigen is known for it. The trim removed 2 bases at V and 7 bases at J, leaving 7 bases unmatched. The germline CDR1 and CDR2 sequences are WSHSY and SAAADI. CDR3 size: 15 residues. The data stem from a study of cytomegalovirus exposure and HLA in healthy donors. Overall study results and limits: CMV antigen specificity was confirmed in vitro for a few CMV-associated chains. Follow-up analysis later connected one missense variant in DCLRE1C with trimming of TCR beta V- and J-genes. Across HLA loci, a later analysis found differing TCR association rates, with DRB1 most and HLA-C fewest.

In the PCR, 60 Vbeta and 13 Jbeta primers were used. TCRdb keeps only in-frame clones here, not all; method: immunoSEQ multiplex PCR. The sample lists 85,000 to 100,000 clones, approximately 80% seen once, with 16% in the top ten. This TCR was recovered from a man between 60 and 75 years old in good health and CMV-seropositive. V gene TRBV10-2 combines with J gene TRBJ2-1; 8 nucleotides agree with TRBD2. Sequenced sample: PBMCs. The CDR3 nucleotides read TGCGCCAGCAGTGAGACCGGGGGGGTCGCTAATGAGCAGTTCTTC. Its translation: CASSETGGVANEQFF.